This T cell receptor beta chain was captured in a study of cytomegalovirus exposure and HLA in healthy donors. Study details: Early on, a data release was issued that held 80 million to 90 million unique TCRs from HLA-typed donors. In terms of ancestry, the Caucasian-associated cluster contained around 79% of the 300 to 400 genotyped donors.

This CDR3 is built from 14 residues. Trimming took off 0 bases at V and 8 bases at J, with 14 bases between the two ends. CDR1 is SGDLS and CDR2 is YYNGEE in the germline V gene. The PCR employed 60 Vbeta primers together with 13 Jbeta primers. Measured with immunoSEQ multiplex PCR; TCRdb has only the in-frame clones, and not every one. The sample gives 100,000 to 120,000 clones, around four fifths of which show up once; over 2.5% is in the top ten. The V call is TRBV9, the J call TRBJ1-2; TRBD1 is a possible D gene (5 bases). Material for sequencing was PBMCs. This TCR derives from a woman aged 60 to 75 in good health and CMV-seropositive. The CDR3 loop is CASSVEGRATGYTF. DNA of the CDR3: TGTGCCAGCAGCGTAGAAGGCAGGGCGACCGGCTACACCTTC.